Reported below is one TCR beta chain. The whole isolated RNA underwent reverse transcription, so sequencing captured expressed TCRB transcripts. Naive, central memory and regulatory T cell samples averaged roughly 3.6 million immunoSEQ reads each. Sequencing was performed with immunoSEQ multiplex PCR; in TCRdb, only in-frame clones are kept and a portion is missing. The data hold under 500,000 clones, with around 30% observed a single time. Trimming shortened V by 3 bases and J by 0 bases, and 18 bases separated the two germline ends. The CDR3 totals 18 residues. Germline CDR1 reads GTSNPN; CDR2 reads SVGIG (reference sequence). The data belong to a study of beta chain features in type 1 diabetes.

This chain joins TRBV30 and TRBJ2-6, with D possibly called TRBD1 or TRBD2 (7 bases each). This clonotype originated in a man in his late teens or twenties in good health. The sample comprised naive CD4+ T cells from blood. CDR3 nucleotides: TGTGCCTGGAGCCGGGGAGGGGGCCAGTACTCTGGGGCCAACGTCCTGACTTTC. It translates to CAWSRGGGQYSGANVLTF.